This TCR beta chain derives from a study of cytomegalovirus exposure and HLA in healthy donors. With 4 bases clipped from V and 5 bases from J, the junction kept 14 bases outside the gene matches. This CDR3 is 16 amino acids long. Germline V gives CDR1 GTSNPN, CDR2 SVGIG (reference sequence). Use of 60 Vbeta and 13 Jbeta primers characterized the PCR. TCRdb's table, derived via immunoSEQ multiplex PCR, lists solely in-frame clones and lacks some. This table lists 55,000 to 75,000 clones. Material for sequencing was PBMCs. The V and J genes are TRBV30 and TRBJ1-5; 7 bases match TRBD1. The receptor was derived from a woman in her 30s in good health and CMV-seronegative. The CDR3 coding sequence is TGTGCCTGGAAAGGGACAAACATAAGGGGGCATCAGCCCCAGCATTTT. Translating it yields CAWKGTNIRGHQPQHF.